This T cell receptor beta chain was found in a study of blood T cell repertoires in COVID-19. Assay: immunoSEQ multiplex PCR; the TCRdb copy retains only in-frame clones and omits some. The sample comprises over 250,000 clones, about 92% of which are singletons, and 2.6% rests with the top ten. Recruits, aged roughly 18 to 89 years, lived in 24 US areas. Two negative PCRs, clearance, or symptom resolution had been documented for recovered Cohort 3 donors. Trimming removed 4 bases from V and 6 bases from J; junction bases left unmatched: 5. The CDR3 totals 15 residues. In germline, CDR1 is PRHDT, CDR2 FYEKMQ (reference sequence).

The V gene is TRBV13, the J gene TRBJ2-1; 11 bases map to TRBD1. This TCR was sampled from a man aged 55-75 years who had recovered from COVID-19. Sample: PBMCs or T cells enriched from blood (not recorded which). CDR3 in amino acids: CASSSRDRGSNEQFF. DNA of the CDR3: TGTGCCAGCAGCTCCCGGGACAGGGGGAGCAATGAGCAGTTCTTC.